This T cell receptor beta chain came from a study of post-analysis software for immune sequencing data. As for the study in general: Relapsing-remitting, secondary progressive and progressive-relapsing forms made up the multiple sclerosis disease courses. Broader study findings: The normalized Chao1 diversity of multiple sclerosis patients was significantly lower than that of controls. Five or six TRBV segments, TRBV5-6, TRBV5-1 and TRBV20-1 among them, were found more frequent in patients than controls.

Trimming shortened V by 3 bases and J by 1 base, and 17 bases separated the two germline ends. CDR3 size: 18 residues. Germline V gene sequence: CDR1 SGHRS, CDR2 YFSETQ. This clonotype was observed at least ten times. What it binds is unknown. Tagging with unique molecular identifiers was a feature of the TCR beta cDNA libraries. In TCRdb, the PCR reads were re-called with MiXCR into one record per CDR3 protein. The table has just over 250,000 distinct CDR3 sequences, just over 35% seen once. The chain joins TRBV5-1 to TRBJ2-6, with D possibly TRBD1 on 6 matching bases. This clonotype was obtained from a girl aged 5 to 17 with multiple sclerosis. The material sequenced was blood. This CDR3 reads CASSYLQGPPSGANVLTF. In nucleotides, the CDR3 is TGCGCCAGCAGCTACCTACAGGGCCCACCTTCTGGGGCCAACGTCCTGACTTTC.